The present T cell receptor (beta chain) was sequenced within a study of T cells in Graves' hyperthyroidism and ophthalmopathy. The study, taken as a whole, reports: The model anticipated ophthalmopathy a median approximately six months pre-onset.

In this sample, this clonotype turned up a few times. Its antigen remains unidentified. Diagnoses used clinical symptoms, serum thyroxine and TRAb, thyroid ultrasound and orbital computed tomography. TCR beta CDR3 regions were amplified from RNA. An initial round of RT-PCR targeting the TCR CDR3 relied on the HTBI primer set. TCRdb passed the multiplex PCR reads through MiXCR, listing each CDR3 protein once. The sample holds about 290,000 distinct CDR3 sequences; 13% are singletons and the top ten take more than 7.5%. V was pared by 5 bases and J by 0 bases, with 14 bases between. The germline V gene has CDR1 MNHNS and CDR2 SASEGT. This CDR3 is built from 15 residues.

Input material: blood. The rearrangement links TRBV6-1 to TRBJ2-7; D is possibly TRBD1 (6 bases). The source is a woman aged 25 to 45 with Graves' hyperthyroidism that later progressed to Graves' ophthalmopathy. Here the CDR3 reads CASSPGQRLSYEQYF. In DNA form, the CDR3 reads TGTGCCAGCAGTCCAGGACAGCGCCTCTCCTACGAGCAGTACTTC.